This T cell receptor (beta chain) was captured in a study of graft-versus-host responses after intestinal transplantation. Whole-study context: Each of the recipients got a multivisceral, liver-intestinal, or isolated intestinal transplant.

Method: immunoSEQ multiplex PCR; TCRdb's copy keeps in-frame clones and lacks some. The table lists 80,000 or so clones, around 92% of them singletons, with roughly 0.7% in the top ten. Concerning this clone itself: Its antigen is still unknown.

General observations from the study: Marrow from the recipient contained GvH clones, some of which had appeared first in ileum or blood. The presence of high graft-versus-host to host-versus-graft clonal ratios in allografts characterized patients with graft-donor T cell macrochimerism. An association linked early post-transplant HvG declines with peak circulating GvH clone levels.

Between the trimmed V and J ends, which lost 0 bases and 4 bases, there was a span of 15 bases. This CDR3 contains 16 residues. CDR1 and CDR2 (germline): MNHEY, SVGAGI. The V call is TRBV6-5, the J call TRBJ1-1; D unresolved. The sequencing used PBMCs, collected 98 days after intestinal transplantation. The receptor was isolated from a human patient who received an intestinal transplant, so some T cells may come from the graft donor. The CDR3 protein is CASSYSSVGVGTEAFF. DNA for the CDR3: TGTGCCAGCAGTTACTCGAGCGTCGGGGTTGGCACTGAAGCTTTCTTT.